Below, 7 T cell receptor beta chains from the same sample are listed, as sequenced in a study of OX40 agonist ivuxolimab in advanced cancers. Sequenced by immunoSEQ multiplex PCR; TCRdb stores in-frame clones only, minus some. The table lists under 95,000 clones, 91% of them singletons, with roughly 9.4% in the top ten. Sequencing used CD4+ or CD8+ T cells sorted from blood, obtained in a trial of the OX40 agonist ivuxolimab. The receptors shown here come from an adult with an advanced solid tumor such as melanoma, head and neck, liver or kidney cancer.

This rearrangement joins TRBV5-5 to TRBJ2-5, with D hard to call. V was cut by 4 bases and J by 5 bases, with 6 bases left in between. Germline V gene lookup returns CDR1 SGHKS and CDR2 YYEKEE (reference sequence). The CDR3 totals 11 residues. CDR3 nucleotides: TGTGCCAGCAGCCTAACGGAGACCCAGTACTTC. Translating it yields CASSLTETQYF.

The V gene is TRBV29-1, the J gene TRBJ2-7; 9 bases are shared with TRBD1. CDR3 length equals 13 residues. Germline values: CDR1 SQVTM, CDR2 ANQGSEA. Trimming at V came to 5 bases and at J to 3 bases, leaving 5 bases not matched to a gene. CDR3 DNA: TGCAGCGTTAGGGGGACAGGGTTCTACGAGCAGTACTTC. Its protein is CSVRGTGFYEQYF.

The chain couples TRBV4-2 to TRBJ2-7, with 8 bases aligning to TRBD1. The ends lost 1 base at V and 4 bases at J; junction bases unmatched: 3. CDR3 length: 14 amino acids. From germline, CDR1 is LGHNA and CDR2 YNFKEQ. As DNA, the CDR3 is TGTGCCAGCAGCCAAGGGACAGGGAAATACGAGCAGTACTTC. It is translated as CASSQGTGKYEQYF.

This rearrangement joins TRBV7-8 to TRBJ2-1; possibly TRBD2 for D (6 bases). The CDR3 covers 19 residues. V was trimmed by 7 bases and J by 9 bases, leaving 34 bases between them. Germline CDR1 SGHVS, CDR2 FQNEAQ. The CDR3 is CASITTYWDGDSSGGEQFF. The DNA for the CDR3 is TGTGCCAGCATCACGACCTACTGGGATGGGGACTCCTCTGGGGGTGAGCAGTTCTTC.

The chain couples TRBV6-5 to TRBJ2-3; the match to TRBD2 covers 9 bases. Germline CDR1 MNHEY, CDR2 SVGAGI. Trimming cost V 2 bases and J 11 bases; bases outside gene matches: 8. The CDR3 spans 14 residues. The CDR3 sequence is CASSYMLAGREQYF. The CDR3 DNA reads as TGTGCCAGCAGTTACATGCTAGCGGGACGGGAGCAGTATTTT.

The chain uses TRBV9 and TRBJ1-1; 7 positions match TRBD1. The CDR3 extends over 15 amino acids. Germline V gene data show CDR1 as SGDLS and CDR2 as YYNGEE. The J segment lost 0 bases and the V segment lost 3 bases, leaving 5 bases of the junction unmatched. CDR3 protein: CASSAGGVMNTEAFF. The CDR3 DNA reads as TGTGCCAGCAGCGCAGGGGGAGTGATGAACACTGAAGCTTTCTTT.

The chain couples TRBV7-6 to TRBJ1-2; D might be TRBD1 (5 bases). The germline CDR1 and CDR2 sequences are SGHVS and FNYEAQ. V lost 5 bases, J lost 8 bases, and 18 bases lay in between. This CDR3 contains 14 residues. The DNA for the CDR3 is TGTGCCAGCAGCGTAGGACACTCTGAGAGGGGCTACACCTTC. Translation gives CASSVGHSERGYTF. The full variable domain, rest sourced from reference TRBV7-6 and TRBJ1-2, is GAGVSQSPRYKVTKRGQDVALRCDPISGHVSLYWYRQALGQGPEFLTYFNYEAQQDKSGLPNDRFSAERPEGSISTLTIQRTEQRDSAMYRCASSVGHSERGYTFGSGTRLTVV.